Listed below are T cell receptor beta chains from one sample, sequenced in a study of control samples from healthy donors and cancer patients. Sequencing used immunoSEQ multiplex PCR; TCRdb keeps in-frame clones, though not all of them. The table lists more than 150,000 clones, approximately 92% of them singletons. Sequenced: blood. All receptors come from a man aged 18 to 30 in good health. Each CDR3 is given with its conserved first and last residue. A D gene is named only where the DNA matches it firmly. Clone size is stated in some rows and not others, as once, few, many or a class when expanded.

clone_size	d_call	v_call	j_call	cdr3_length	cdr3_aa	cdr3_nt
NA	TRBD2	TRBV5-1	TRBJ2-1	16	CASSSPSGGAYNEQFF	TGCGCCAGCAGCTCCCCTAGCGGGGGCGCCTACAATGAGCAGTTCTTC
NA	TRBD1	TRBV5-1	TRBJ1-2	14	CASSVTGGDYGYTF	TGCGCCAGCAGCGTGACAGGGGGGGACTATGGCTACACCTTC
NA	TRBD1	TRBV6-2/TRBV6-3	TRBJ2-2	15	CASSSRDRGTGELFF	TGTGCCAGCAGTTCCCGGGACAGGGGTACCGGGGAGCTGTTTTTT
NA	NA	TRBV7-3	TRBJ2-2	16	CASSLNPGVDTGELFF	TGTGCCAGCAGCTTAAATCCAGGGGTGGACACCGGGGAGCTGTTTTTT
NA	TRBD1	TRBV6-5	TRBJ1-6	14	CASRQGIYNSPLHF	TGTGCCAGCAGACAGGGGATTTATAATTCACCCCTCCACTTT
NA	TRBD2	TRBV6-4	TRBJ2-3	16	CASSDKRGDAPDTQYF	TGTGCCAGCAGTGACAAGCGGGGGGATGCCCCAGATACGCAGTATTTT
NA	NA	TRBV9	TRBJ2-7	15	CASSVGAGGPREQYF	TGTGCCAGCAGCGTAGGGGCAGGGGGGCCACGGGAGCAGTACTTC
NA	NA	TRBV15	TRBJ2-2	17	CATSRFRVPQGNGELFF	TGTGCCACCAGCAGATTCAGGGTCCCTCAAGGGAACGGGGAGCTGTTTTTT
NA	TRBD2	TRBV10-2	TRBJ2-1	17	CASSELAGAPLYNEQFF	TGCGCCAGCAGTGAGTTAGCGGGGGCTCCACTCTACAATGAGCAGTTCTTC
NA	NA	TRBV5-1	TRBJ1-5	14	CASSRDGSNQPQHF	TGCGCCAGCAGCCGGGACGGGAGCAATCAGCCCCAGCATTTT
few	NA	TRBV6-5	TRBJ2-1	14	CASSLPTGYNEQFF	TGTGCCAGCAGTTTACCTACAGGTTACAATGAGCAGTTCTTC
NA	NA	TRBV30	TRBJ2-2	12	CAWSVNAGELFF	TGTGCCTGGAGTGTAAATGCCGGGGAGCTGTTTTTT
NA	NA	TRBV14	TRBJ2-5	13	CASSSIFQETQYF	TGTGCCAGCAGCTCCATTTTCCAAGAGACCCAGTACTTC
NA	NA	TRBV19	TRBJ2-1	12	CASREKPNEQFF	TGTGCCAGCCGAGAAAAACCCAATGAGCAGTTCTTC
once	NA	TRBV5-1	TRBJ2-1	13	CASSLQIAREQFF	TGCGCCAGCAGCTTGCAGATAGCCCGAGAGCAGTTCTTC
NA	TRBD1	TRBV11-1	TRBJ1-1	15	CASSLEGADGTEAFF	TGTGCCAGCAGCTTAGAGGGGGCGGATGGGACTGAAGCTTTCTTT
NA	TRBD2	TRBV9	TRBJ2-1	15	CASSASGGPYNEQFF	TGTGCCAGCAGCGCGAGCGGGGGGCCCTACAATGAGCAGTTCTTC
NA	TRBD2	TRBV7-2	TRBJ2-1	15	CASRKGTSGLEEQFF	TGTGCCAGCCGAAAGGGGACTAGCGGACTTGAGGAGCAGTTCTTC
NA	TRBD1	TRBV29-1	TRBJ1-3	13	CSARQGSGNTIYF	TGCAGCGCCCGACAGGGCTCTGGAAACACCATATATTTT
once	TRBD1	TRBV12-3/TRBV12-4	TRBJ2-7	12	CASSFTGGEQYF	TGTGCCAGCAGTTTCACAGGGGGGGAGCAGTACTTC